This T cell receptor (beta chain) was documented in a study of blood T cells in healthy people across ages. Study in general: Template switching recovered approximately one barcoded beta molecule for every two T cells. Whole-study results and caveats: Both higher diversity and more naive CD4+ cells marked long-lived donors when set against aged donors. TCR beta diversity correlated strongly with naive T cell percentage.

The CDR3 consists of 19 residues. The germline CDR1 and CDR2 sequences are SGHTA and FQGNSA. The ends lost 1 base at V and 0 bases at J; junction bases unmatched: 9. A J-beta primer mix and a sample-barcoded 5' primer were used in a second PCR of about 7 to 12 cycles. No fewer than 2.5 million CDR3-containing paired-end reads came from each sample. TCRdb passed the 5' RACE reads through MiXCR, listing each CDR3 protein once. Among hundreds of thousands of distinct CDR3 sequences listed, about a fifth were seen once. A word on this clonotype: Its antigen is currently unknown.

The receptor comes from a man in his 70s in good health. Sample: blood. The V call is TRBV7-2, the J call TRBJ2-1; 10 bases fit TRBD2. The CDR3 DNA reads TGTGCCAGCAGCTTAGTCCCCCCTAGCGGGAGAAGCTCCTACAATGAGCAGTTCTTC. This gives the protein CASSLVPPSGRSSYNEQFF.